What follows are 31 T cell receptor beta chains derived from one specimen sequenced in a study of blood T cell repertoires in COVID-19. The assay was immunoSEQ multiplex PCR, and TCRdb's table has in-frame clones only and misses some. The sample has 200,000 to 250,000 clones; more than 85% are singletons. Material: peripheral blood. The receptors were sampled from a man in his 60s with acute or convalescent COVID-19.

Details on this clone: In the same sample, other DNA sequences code for this CDR3. The chain links TRBV6-2 or TRBV6-3 to TRBJ2-7, with 9 bases identical to TRBD1. V gave up 6 bases and J gave up 2 bases; unmatched junction bases: 8. Germline CDR1 reads MNHEY; CDR2 reads SVGEGT. The CDR3 has 15 amino acids. The CDR3 here is CASSRLGQGAYEQYF. Written as DNA, the CDR3 is TGTGCCAGCAGCCGACTGGGACAGGGTGCCTACGAGCAGTACTTC.

The chain couples TRBV28 to TRBJ1-6; 7 nucleotides match TRBD1. CDR3 size: 13 residues. With V trimmed by 9 bases and J by 9 bases, 8 bases remained unmatched. Germline V CDR1 and CDR2: MDHEN, SYDVKM. CDR3 sequence reads: CASEGAHTSPLHF. The CDR3 bases are TGTGCCAGTGAGGGGGCCCATACTTCACCCCTCCACTTT.

This clone was found a few times. V usage is TRBV14 and J usage is TRBJ1-6; D call uncertain. CDR1 SGHDN and CDR2 FVKESK come from the germline V gene. V was pared by 2 bases and J by 0 bases, with 5 bases between. This CDR3 region has 15 residues. This CDR3 reads CASSQSSSYNSPLHF. CDR3 in DNA: TGTGCCAGCAGCCAATCGAGCTCCTATAATTCACCCCTCCACTTT.

The V gene is TRBV4-1, the J gene TRBJ1-1; TRBD1 matches 7 bases. The CDR3 contains 15 residues. The V segment lost 8 bases and the J segment 3 bases; nucleotides outside the gene matches: 12. Per germline, CDR1 MGHRA and CDR2 YSYEKL. CDR3 sequence (DNA): TGCGCCAGCGGGAGGCTAGGGGGCATCGACACTGAAGCTTTCTTT. Its translation is CASGRLGGIDTEAFF.

This clone was seen a few times. J is TRBJ2-7 and V is TRBV3-1 (or the pseudogene TRBV3-2); a possible D gene is TRBD2 (5 bases). V was pared by 2 bases and J by 2 bases, with 16 bases between. Germline assignment: CDR1 LGHDT and CDR2 YNNKEL (reference sequence). The CDR3 is made up of 16 amino acids. Written as DNA, the CDR3 is TGTGCCAGCAGCCAAAGGTTTTTCGGGGAAACCTACGAGCAGTACTTC. Protein product: CASSQRFFGETYEQYF.

The gene calls are TRBV10-1 and TRBJ1-1; TRBD1 is a possible D gene (5 bases). V lost 5 bases and J lost 5, with 12 bases in between. Germline CDR1 WNHNN, CDR2 SYGVQD (reference sequence). CDR3 length: 13 amino acids. CDR3 bases: TGCGCCAGCAGTCGAAACCGGGGGACTGAAGCTTTCTTT. This encodes CASSRNRGTEAFF.

The rearrangement uses TRBV19 and TRBJ1-1; no clear D. CDR3 size: 15 residues. V was trimmed by 1 base and J by 0 bases, leaving 9 bases between them. The V gene's germline CDR1 is LNHDA and CDR2 SQIVND (reference sequence). CDR3: CASSIVGSVNTEAFF. DNA for the CDR3: TGTGCCAGTAGTATAGTTGGAAGCGTGAACACTGAAGCTTTCTTT.

This chain connects TRBV9 to TRBJ2-1; 9 positions match TRBD2. Germline CDR1 reads SGDLS; CDR2 reads YYNGEE. This CDR3 has 15 amino acids. The V gene end was trimmed by 6 bases and the J gene end by 6 bases; junction bases not matched to a gene: 10. The CDR3 spells CASTPWSGGSNEQFF. The CDR3 DNA follows: TGTGCCAGCACCCCTTGGAGCGGGGGGAGCAATGAGCAGTTCTTC.

This chain uses TRBV5-4 with TRBJ1-6; the match to TRBD1 covers 7 bases. V trimming: 4 bases; J trimming: 6 bases; junction bases outside the gene matches: 4. Germline V lookup: CDR1 SGHNT, CDR2 YYREEE (reference sequence). This CDR3 region has 14 residues. CDR3 in DNA: TGTGCCAGCAGCCTTGACAGGGCTAATTCACCCCTCCACTTT. It yields the protein CASSLDRANSPLHF.

V gene TRBV15 combines with J gene TRBJ1-1; 7 nucleotides align to TRBD1. CDR1 is LNHNV and CDR2 is YYDKDF in the germline V gene (reference sequence). There are 15 residues in the CDR3. The V segment lost 4 bases and the J segment 4 bases; nucleotides outside the gene matches: 9. As DNA, the CDR3 is TGTGCCACCAGCACCTCGACAGGGTACGGCACTGAAGCTTTCTTT. Residues: CATSTSTGYGTEAFF.

The chain joins TRBV5-6 to TRBJ1-2; 7 bases map to TRBD1. Germline CDR1 SGHDT, CDR2 YYEEEE. J gave up 1 base and V 4 bases, and 4 bases lay outside the gene matches. The CDR3 runs to 14 residues. The CDR3, as DNA: TGTGCCAGCAGCCCCCGGGACAGTAACTATGGCTACACCTTC. Its protein is CASSPRDSNYGYTF.

The chain links TRBV29-1 to TRBJ2-3, with 10 nucleotides matching TRBD2. With 6 bases clipped from V and 4 bases from J, the junction kept 16 bases outside the gene matches. This CDR3 is built from 17 residues. Germline V gene lookup returns CDR1 SQVTM and CDR2 ANQGSEA. The CDR3 sequence: CSVAKIVAGGVADTQYF. As DNA, the CDR3 is TGCAGCGTCGCGAAAATAGTAGCGGGGGGAGTGGCAGATACGCAGTATTTT.

The chain recombines TRBV10-1 with TRBJ2-5; 10 bases align to TRBD1. Germline CDR1 and CDR2: WNHNN and SYGVQD (reference sequence). The junction had 8 bases not matched to a gene; V was cut back by 5 bases and J by 5 bases. The CDR3 is made up of 15 amino acids. CDR3 nucleotide sequence: TGCGCCAGCAGTCCGGGACAGGGGTTTGAGGAGACCCAGTACTTC. This codes for CASSPGQGFEETQYF.

This rearrangement joins TRBV2 to TRBJ2-2; tentative D call: TRBD1 (5 bases). V gave up 4 bases and J gave up 5 bases, with 11 bases separating them. This CDR3 is 14 amino acids long. Germline CDR1 reads SNHLY; CDR2 reads FYNNEI. CDR3 sequence: CASSVLPGTGELFF. CDR3 nucleotides: TGTGCCAGCAGTGTCCTCCCAGGGACCGGGGAGCTGTTTTTT. The entire variable domain, with the rest obtained from reference TRBV2 and TRBJ2-2, is as follows: EPEVTQTPSHQVTQMGQEVILRCVPISNHLYFYWYRQILGQKVEFLVSFYNNEISEKSEIFDDQFSVERPDGSNFTLKIRSTKLEDSAMYFCASSVLPGTGELFFGEGSRLTVL.

This chain joins TRBV18 and TRBJ2-2; TRBD1 matches at 9 bases. The CDR3 contains 15 residues. Germline V CDR1 and CDR2: KGHSH, LQKENI. V trimming: 2 bases; J trimming: 6 bases; junction bases outside the gene matches: 4. The CDR3 protein is CASSPYTGGPGELFF. Here the CDR3 DNA reads TGTGCCAGCTCACCATATACAGGGGGCCCCGGGGAGCTGTTTTTT.

The chain has TRBV10-3 and TRBJ2-7; 9 positions agree with TRBD1. V was pared by 6 bases and J by 3 bases, with 6 bases of the junction left unmatched. CDR3 length: 14 residues. CDR1 and CDR2 from the germline V gene are ENHRY and SYGVKD. CDR3 region: CAISKDRGGYEQYF. The CDR3 DNA is TGTGCCATCAGCAAGGACAGGGGAGGCTACGAGCAGTACTTC.

The J gene is TRBJ2-7, the V gene TRBV27; possibly TRBD1 for D (6 bases). The germline gives CDR1 MNHEY, CDR2 SMNVEV (reference sequence). The CDR3 length is 14 residues. The V end was cut by 5 bases, the J end by 0 bases, with 11 bases between. The CDR3 is CASSLKGGSYEQYF. The DNA for the CDR3 is TGTGCCAGCAGTCTAAAAGGGGGCTCCTACGAGCAGTACTTC.

The genes are TRBV19 and TRBJ1-2; TRBD1 agrees at 7 bases. The CDR3 has 17 amino acids. V was clipped by 5 bases and J by 1 base; unmatched bases: 13. Germline CDR1 is LNHDA and CDR2 is SQIVND (reference sequence). This chain's CDR3 is CASSLTRDRALNYGYTF. The CDR3 nucleotides read TGTGCCAGTAGTCTGACACGCGACAGGGCCCTTAACTATGGCTACACCTTC.

The rearrangement uses TRBV5-1 and TRBJ1-3, with unresolved D. This CDR3 is 15 amino acids long. Germline lookup yields CDR1 SGHRS and CDR2 YFSETQ. V lost 4 bases and J lost 0, with 11 bases in between. The CDR3 reads CASSPGSTSGNTIYF. The DNA for the CDR3 is TGCGCCAGCAGCCCCGGGTCGACCTCTGGAAACACCATATATTTT. Full variable domain (outside the CDR3, taken from reference TRBV5-1 and TRBJ1-3): KAGVTQTPRYLIKTRGQQVTLSCSPISGHRSVSWYQQTPGQGLQFLFEYFSETQRNKGNFPGRFSGRQFSNSRSEMNVSTLELGDSALYLCASSPGSTSGNTIYFGEGSWLTVV.

The V call is TRBV15, the J call TRBJ2-1, with TRBD2 identical over 11 bases. CDR3 length equals 16 residues. Germline CDR1 and CDR2: LNHNV and YYDKDF (reference sequence). V lost 0 bases and J lost 10; bases outside the gene matches: 8. CDR3 sequence: CATSRDGTSGRREQFF. The CDR3 bases are TGTGCCACCAGCAGAGATGGGACTAGCGGAAGAAGGGAGCAGTTCTTC. Full variable domain (outside the CDR3, taken from reference TRBV15 and TRBJ2-1): DAMVIQNPRYQVTQFGKPVTLSCSQTLNHNVMYWYQQKSSQAPKLLFHYYDKDFNNEADTPDNFQSRRPNTSFCFLDIRSPGLGDTAMYLCATSRDGTSGRREQFFGPGTRLTVL.

The DNA of the CDR3 is TGCGCCAGCAGCCAAGAAATCAGGGCCAATCAGCCCCAGCATTTT. This translates into CASSQEIRANQPQHF. V gene TRBV4-1 combines with J gene TRBJ1-5; TRBD1 is a possible D gene (5 bases). Per germline, CDR1 MGHRA and CDR2 YSYEKL. The length of the CDR3 is 15 residues. V lost 0 bases, J lost 3 bases, and 9 bases lay in between.

J is TRBJ2-3 and V is TRBV6-4; 7 nucleotides align to TRBD1. CDR3 length: 13 amino acids. V was pared by 8 bases and J by 2 bases, with 4 bases of the junction left unmatched. The V gene's germline CDR1 is MRHNA and CDR2 SNTAGT. CDR3 DNA sequence: TGTGCCAGCCGGGACAGAGCCACAGATACGCAGTATTTT. Translated: CASRDRATDTQYF.

This clone was observed once. This sequence joins TRBV2 and TRBJ2-7; perhaps TRBD1 as D (7 bases). The CDR3 loop spans 14 amino acids. V lost 6 bases, J lost 3 bases, and 15 bases lay in between. Per the germline V gene, CDR1 is SNHLY and CDR2 is FYNNEI. Here the CDR3 DNA reads TGTGCCAGCAGCAACCAGGGGGGTAACTACGAGCAGTACTTC. Encoded protein: CASSNQGGNYEQYF. Full variable domain (missing parts from reference TRBV2 and TRBJ2-7): EPEVTQTPSHQVTQMGQEVILRCVPISNHLYFYWYRQILGQKVEFLVSFYNNEISEKSEIFDDQFSVERPDGSNFTLKIRSTKLEDSAMYFCASSNQGGNYEQYFGPGTRLTVT.

The chain links TRBV7-8 to TRBJ1-5; no definite D call. CDR3 length: 16 residues. V lost 0 bases and J lost 0, with 9 bases in between. CDR1 is SGHVS, CDR2 FQNEAQ, per germline. The DNA of the CDR3 is TGTGCCAGCAGCTTAGCCTCGAGGGTTAGCAATCAGCCCCAGCATTTT. Translated, it gives CASSLASRVSNQPQHF.

The rearrangement joins TRBV27 to TRBJ2-3; 12 bases fit TRBD2. The CDR3 spans 16 residues. Germline CDR1 MNHEY, CDR2 SMNVEV (reference sequence). V shed 7 bases and J 1 base; nucleotides not matched to a gene: 6. The DNA for the CDR3 is TGTGCCAGCACTCGACTAGCGGGGGCGCGCACAGATACGCAGTATTTT. This gives the protein CASTRLAGARTDTQYF.

This clone was seen only once. The J gene is TRBJ2-1, the V gene TRBV3-1 (or the pseudogene TRBV3-2); the D is unclear. V lost 3 bases, J lost 6 bases, and 6 bases lay in between. This CDR3 spans 12 amino acids. Looked up from germline, CDR1 is LGHDT and CDR2 is YNNKEL (reference sequence). The CDR3 nucleotides are TGTGCCAGCAGCCAGGGCATCAATGAGCAGTTCTTC. This encodes CASSQGINEQFF.

This clone appeared a single time. The CDR3 region is CASSLVSLSSGANVLTF. Written as DNA, the CDR3 is TGTGCCAGCAGCTTAGTGTCCTTGTCCTCTGGGGCCAACGTCCTGACTTTC. The chain employs TRBV7-2 and TRBJ2-6; no clear D. Trimming took off 1 base at V and 0 bases at J, with 10 bases between the two ends. There are 17 residues in the CDR3. Germline V lookup: CDR1 SGHTA, CDR2 FQGNSA.

V is TRBV4-1 and J is TRBJ2-5, with D possibly TRBD2 on 5 matching bases. Trimming removed 0 bases at V and 4 bases at J, with 12 bases between. Germline V lookup: CDR1 MGHRA, CDR2 YSYEKL. CDR3 size: 15 residues. The CDR3 is CASSQDGIAGETQYF. The CDR3 DNA is TGCGCCAGCAGCCAAGACGGGATCGCGGGAGAGACCCAGTACTTC.

Only a few counts were recorded for this clone. This chain connects TRBV19 to TRBJ1-5; D perhaps matches TRBD1 (6 bases). Per germline, CDR1 LNHDA and CDR2 SQIVND (reference sequence). CDR3 size: 13 residues. The V gene lost 4 bases and the J gene lost 5 bases, with 9 bases spanning the gap. The CDR3 DNA reads as TGTGCCAGTAGTACCCGACAGGATCAGCCCCAGCATTTT. Translating it yields CASSTRQDQPQHF.

The chain joins TRBV7-3 to TRBJ2-1; the D gene is possibly TRBD2 (7 bases). This CDR3 comprises 16 residues. With 5 bases removed from V and 13 bases from J, the gap between germline ends came to 27 bases. CDR1 SGHTA and CDR2 FQGTGA come from the germline V gene. Here the CDR3 reads CASSPQSGGLAARQFF. CDR3 coding DNA: TGTGCCAGCAGCCCGCAGTCCGGGGGGCTTGCCGCACGCCAGTTCTTC. The full variable domain, completed using reference TRBV7-3 and TRBJ2-1, is GAGVSQTPSNKVTEKGKYVELRCDPISGHTALYWYRQSLGQGPEFLIYFQGTGAADDSGLPNDRFFAVRPEGSVSTLKIQRTERGDSAVYLCASSPQSGGLAARQFFGPGTRLTVL.

The genes are TRBV4-2 and TRBJ2-5; D is undetermined. The germline gives CDR1 LGHNA, CDR2 YNFKEQ. The CDR3 contains 13 residues. Trimming stripped 2 bases from V and 1 base from J, with 5 bases between. For the CDR3, the DNA is TGTGCCAGCAGCCAAACGGGCCAAGAGACCCAGTACTTC. It yields the protein CASSQTGQETQYF.